The present T cell receptor beta chain was sequenced within a study of blood T cell repertoires in COVID-19. CDR3 length: 14 residues. The germline V gene has CDR1 GTSNPN and CDR2 SVGIG (reference sequence). V was pared by 3 bases and J by 5 bases, with 8 bases of the junction left unmatched. Sequencing was performed with immunoSEQ multiplex PCR; in TCRdb, only in-frame clones are kept and a portion is missing. The repertoire holds over 250,000 clones, with approximately 83% as singletons. The receptor's source is a woman in her 70s with acute or convalescent COVID-19. The V call is TRBV30, the J call TRBJ1-1, with 8 bases lining up with TRBD1. The source material was peripheral blood. CDR3: CAWSTTQGVTEAFF. The CDR3 DNA reads as TGTGCCTGGAGCACCACACAGGGGGTGACTGAAGCTTTCTTT.